The source of this T cell receptor (beta chain) is a study of Tregs in tolerant kidney transplant recipients. Concerning this clone itself: Read coverage stops 3 residues before the CDR3 terminus; the germline J gene supplies the remainder.

The nonmyeloablative bone marrow transplants came from related graft donors, with transient mixed chimerism. Some clones are missing from TCRdb's copy, which holds only in-frame ones; the method was immunoSEQ multiplex PCR. The sample includes some 30,000 clones. Germline V gives CDR1 SGDLS, CDR2 YYNGEE. Trimming stripped 3 bases from V and 0 bases from J, with 22 bases between. The CDR3 contains 19 residues. The sequences come from CD4+ T cells from blood (PBMCs), collected 24 months after the transplant. This rearrangement joins TRBV9 to TRBJ2-4; D tentatively fits TRBD1 or TRBD2 (7 bases each). This receptor was obtained from a human patient who received a combined kidney and bone marrow transplant. Some T cells could come from the graft donor. CDR3 bases read: TGTGCCAGCAGCGACCCGAAAATGGGAGGGGGCGAAGCCAAAAACATT. It translates to CASSDPKMGGGEAKNI. The complete CDR3 protein is CASSDPKMGGGEAKNIQYF.